This TCR beta chain was identified in a study of identical twins. This clonotype was detected only a few times. TCRdb redid the calling of the 5' RACE reads with MiXCR, one entry per CDR3 protein. The table shows around 500,000 distinct CDR3 sequences, with approximately 14% occurring only once. This same sample was also taken into another study, of yellow fever vaccine responses in identical twins.

Sequenced input: CD4+ T cells sorted from blood. This clonotype was obtained from a woman younger than 35 in good health.

CDR3 protein: CASSRGRGGSDTQYF. In DNA, the CDR3 is TGTGCCAGCAGCCGGGGCAGGGGTGGGTCAGATACGCAGTATTTT. The rearrangement uses TRBV6-1 and TRBJ2-3, with D possibly being TRBD1 (6 bases). V lost 6 bases, J lost 4 bases, and 17 bases lay in between. In germline, CDR1 is MNHNS, CDR2 SASEGT. This CDR3 has 15 residues.